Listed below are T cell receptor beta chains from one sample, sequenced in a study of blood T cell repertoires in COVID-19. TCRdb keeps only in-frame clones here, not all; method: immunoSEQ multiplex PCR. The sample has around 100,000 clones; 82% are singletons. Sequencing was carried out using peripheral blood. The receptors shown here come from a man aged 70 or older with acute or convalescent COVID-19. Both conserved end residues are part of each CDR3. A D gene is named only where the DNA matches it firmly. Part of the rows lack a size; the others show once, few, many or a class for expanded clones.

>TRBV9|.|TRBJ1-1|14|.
TGTGCCAGCAGCGCCCAGGGGCAGAACACTGAAGCTTTCTTT
CASSAQGQNTEAFF
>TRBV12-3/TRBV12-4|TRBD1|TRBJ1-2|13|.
TGTGCCAGCAGTTTTGGGACAGGGGCTGGCTACACCTTC
CASSFGTGAGYTF
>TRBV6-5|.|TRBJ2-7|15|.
TGTGCCAGCAGTTCCTACAGGGTTTTGGCCTACGAGCAGTACTTC
CASSSYRVLAYEQYF
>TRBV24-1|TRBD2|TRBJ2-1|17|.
TGTGCCACCAGTAAGGGCGGGGGGGGACCTAGTTACAATGAGCAGTTCTTC
CATSKGGGGPSYNEQFF
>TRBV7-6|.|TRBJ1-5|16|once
TGTGCCAGCAGCCCCAGGGCAGGGGATAGCAATCAGCCCCAGCATTTT
CASSPRAGDSNQPQHF
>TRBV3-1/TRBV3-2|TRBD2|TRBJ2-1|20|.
TGTGCCAGCAGCCTGGTCCCCCAGGGCCGAAGGCGGGAGAGAAACAATGAGCAGTTCTTC
CASSLVPQGRRRERNNEQFF
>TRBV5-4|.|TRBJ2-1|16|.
TGTGCCAGCAGCTTGGGAGGGACAAACGCCTACAATGAGCAGTTCTTC
CASSLGGTNAYNEQFF
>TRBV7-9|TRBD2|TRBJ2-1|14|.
TGTGCCAGCAGCTTAGTAGCGGGAGGGTTTGAGCAGTTCTTC
CASSLVAGGFEQFF
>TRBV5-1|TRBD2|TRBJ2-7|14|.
TGCGCCAGCACCCCCACTAGCGGAAACTACGAGCAGTACTTC
CASTPTSGNYEQYF
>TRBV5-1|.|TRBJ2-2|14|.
TGCGCCAGCAGCAGAGAGGGTAACACCGGGGAGCTGTTTTTT
CASSREGNTGELFF
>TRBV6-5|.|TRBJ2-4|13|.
TGTGCCAGCAGGGACTTAGCCAAAAACATTCAGTACTTC
CASRDLAKNIQYF
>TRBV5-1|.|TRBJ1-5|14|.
TGCGCCAGCAGCTTAGGGGGGGCGCACCAGCCCCAGCATTTT
CASSLGGAHQPQHF
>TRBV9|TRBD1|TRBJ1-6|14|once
TGTGCCAGCAGAGCCGGGACAGAGAATTCACCCCTCCACTTT
CASRAGTENSPLHF
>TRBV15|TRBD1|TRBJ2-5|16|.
TGTGCCACCAGCACCTCCCGGGACAGGGCCGGAGAGACCCAGTACTTC
CATSTSRDRAGETQYF
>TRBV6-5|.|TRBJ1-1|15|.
TGTGCCAGCAGTTACAGAGGGCGCGGAGACACTGAAGCTTTCTTT
CASSYRGRGDTEAFF